A single sample is the source of the 28 T cell receptor beta chains below, sequenced in a study of post-analysis software for immune sequencing data (dated by TCRdb to about 2015). Libraries were constructed by PCR. Sequencing instrument: Illumina HiSeq 2500. To reduce PCR and sequencing biases, unique molecular identifiers were built into the TCR beta cDNA libraries. Using fastp at Q25 and MiXCR, TCRdb reprocessed the public reads and kept productive beta chains. Identical CDR3 protein sequences are pooled into one entry, listed with their most common genes and DNA. A total of 750,000 to 950,000 distinct CDR3 sequences appear in this sample, approximately 53% of them only once. The leading ten clones occupy approximately 4.2% of the sample. Broader findings and caveats from the paper: A handful of TRBV segments, including TRBV5-6, TRBV5-1 and TRBV20-1, were significantly more frequent in patients than controls.

These receptors' antigens are unknown. Sequenced material: blood. The source is a girl aged 10-17 years with multiple sclerosis.

The rearrangement uses TRBV6-5 and TRBJ2-7; 8 bases are shared with TRBD2. Trimming removed 11 bases from V and 2 bases from J; junction bases left unmatched: 14. Germline values: CDR1 MNHEY, CDR2 SVGAGI. The CDR3 length is 15 residues. CDR3 coding DNA: TGTGCCGCCTCCATGACAGCGGGAGTGCCCTACGAGCAGTACTTC. It translates to CAASMTAGVPYEQYF.

This clonotype showed up just a few times. The chain carries TRBV20-1 and TRBJ2-1; the D call may be TRBD1 or TRBD2 (6 bases each). V lost 1 base and J 4 bases, leaving 17 bases between the germline ends. The CDR3 is made up of 16 amino acids. Per germline, CDR1 DFQATT and CDR2 SNEGSKA (reference sequence). This chain's CDR3 is CSARGPRERGYNEQFF. CDR3 DNA sequence: TGCAGTGCTAGAGGCCCCCGGGAGAGGGGGTACAATGAGCAGTTCTTC.

This chain joins TRBV4-2 and TRBJ1-2; 8 positions agree with TRBD1. Trimming at V came to 3 bases and at J to 4 bases, leaving 7 bases not matched to a gene. The CDR3 totals 15 residues. Germline CDR1 and CDR2: LGHNA and YNFKEQ. CDR3 in amino acids: CASSHNTGGSYGYTF. In nucleotides, the CDR3 is TGTGCCAGCAGCCATAACACAGGGGGGAGCTATGGCTACACCTTC.

The chain combines TRBV7-9 with TRBJ2-7; no firm D call. From germline, CDR1 is SEHNR and CDR2 FQNEAQ (reference sequence). This CDR3 region has 12 residues. V lost 4 bases, J lost 5 bases, and 9 bases lay in between. The CDR3 bases are TGTGCCAGCAGCTCTACCGGGCACGAGCAGTACTTC. Protein: CASSSTGHEQYF.

The chain combines TRBV12-3 or TRBV12-4 with TRBJ1-1, with TRBD1 matching 7 bases. Germline trimming cut 6 bases from V and 4 bases from J; bases unmatched to any gene: 2. The CDR3 is 12 residues long. CDR3 sequence: CASSRQGTEAFF. In DNA, the CDR3 is TGTGCCAGCAGCCGACAGGGCACTGAAGCTTTCTTT.

This clonotype was seen only a few times. This chain uses TRBV7-2 with TRBJ2-1; TRBD2 matches at 11 bases. Germline CDR1 is SGHTA and CDR2 is FQGNSA. The CDR3 is 17 amino acids. V lost 5 bases, J lost 6 bases, and 12 bases stayed unmatched. The CDR3 DNA reads TGTGCCAGCAGCCACCGTAGACTAGCGGGATTAGGCAATGAGCAGTTCTTC. Encoded protein: CASSHRRLAGLGNEQFF.

The chain combines TRBV29-1 with TRBJ2-7, with D possibly TRBD2 on 6 matching bases. TRBJ2-5 matches the DNA end more closely, so the J call is doubtful. The CDR3 spans 19 residues. The germline V gene encodes CDR1 SQVTM and CDR2 ANQGSEA. DNA of the CDR3: TGCAGCGTTGAAACTGGGGTTGGAAGGGAGGACCTGTACCAAGAGACCCAGTACTTC. This encodes CSVETGVGREDLYQETQYF.

This clonotype was observed a handful of times. The rearrangement joins TRBV4-1 to TRBJ2-5; no firm D call. This CDR3 region has 16 residues. V lost 3 bases to trimming and J lost 11 bases, with 25 bases between them. The germline gives CDR1 MGHRA, CDR2 YSYEKL. The CDR3 spells CASSQPFEGHYEEQYF. The CDR3 DNA sequence: TGCGCCAGCAGCCAGCCCTTCGAAGGGCACTACGAGGAGCAGTACTTC.

This clonotype appeared a few times. The chain has TRBV20-1 and TRBJ2-1, with TRBD2 matching 8 bases. This CDR3 is built from 14 residues. V lost 5 bases, J lost 4 bases, and 7 bases stayed unmatched. The germline V gene has CDR1 DFQATT and CDR2 SNEGSKA (reference sequence). The DNA of the CDR3 is TGCAGTGCTTCCCGGACTAGCTGGTACAATGAGCAGTTCTTC. This sequence encodes CSASRTSWYNEQFF.

This clonotype was seen only a few times. The chain combines TRBV5-6 with TRBJ2-5; the match to TRBD1 covers 10 bases. The germline V gene encodes CDR1 SGHDT and CDR2 YYEEEE. V lost 3 bases, J lost 4 bases, and 3 bases stayed unmatched. The CDR3 spans 14 residues. The CDR3 nucleotides read TGTGCCAGCAGCTGGGACAGGGGAGGAGAGACCCAGTACTTC. It encodes CASSWDRGGETQYF. Supplemented by reference TRBV5-6 and TRBJ2-5, the full variable domain reads DAGVTQSPTHLIKTRGQQVTLRCSPKSGHDTVSWYQQALGQGPQFIFQYYEEEERQRGNFPDRFSGHQFPNYSSELNVNALLLGDSALYLCASSWDRGGETQYFGPGTRLLVL.

This clonotype came up a few times. This sequence joins TRBV20-1 and TRBJ2-4; 8 bases map to TRBD2. J gave up 8 bases and V 5 bases, and 5 bases lay outside the gene matches. In germline, CDR1 is DFQATT, CDR2 SNEGSKA (reference sequence). CDR3 length equals 12 residues. The CDR3 protein is CSAPGLGDIQYF. CDR3 coding DNA: TGCAGTGCTCCGGGACTAGGTGACATTCAGTACTTC.

The V call is TRBV20-1, the J call TRBJ2-4, with D possibly being TRBD2 (6 bases). This CDR3 has 16 residues. In germline, CDR1 is DFQATT, CDR2 SNEGSKA (reference sequence). V lost 0 bases and J 1 base, leaving 13 bases between the germline ends. The CDR3 DNA follows: TGCAGTGCTAGAGATTATTGGGGGGAGGCCAAAAACATTCAGTACTTC. Encoded protein: CSARDYWGEAKNIQYF.

The V call is TRBV4-1, the J call TRBJ1-2; D may be TRBD1 (6 bases). The CDR3 runs to 16 residues. Germline values: CDR1 MGHRA, CDR2 YSYEKL. The V end was cut by 1 base, the J end by 0 bases, with 12 bases between. The CDR3 bases are TGCGCCAGCAGCCAAGTACGGGGGGCGGCTAACTATGGCTACACCTTC. Protein sequence: CASSQVRGAANYGYTF.

The rearrangement uses TRBV29-1 and TRBJ2-7; D might be TRBD2 (6 bases). The CDR3 has 10 amino acids. Germline V gene lookup returns CDR1 SQVTM and CDR2 ANQGSEA. The V end lost 4 bases, the J end lost 8 bases, and 9 bases lay between the germline ends. CDR3 residues: CSVGLEKQYF. The CDR3 DNA is TGCAGCGTTGGACTAGAAAAGCAGTACTTC.

This rearrangement joins TRBV29-1 to TRBJ2-5, with D tentatively TRBD1 (6 bases). The end of the DNA fits TRBJ2-7 better, so the J call may be wrong. The CDR3 spans 15 residues. CDR1 is SQVTM, CDR2 ANQGSEA, per germline. The CDR3 bases are TGCAGCGTACAAACAGGGTCTTACGAAGCCCACGAGCAGTACTTC. Translated, it gives CSVQTGSYEAHEQYF.

The chain is built from TRBV7-2 and TRBJ1-6, with 11 bases identical to TRBD1. CDR1 is SGHTA, CDR2 FQGNSA, per germline. V shed 4 bases and J 11 bases; nucleotides not matched to a gene: 7. This CDR3 has 15 amino acids. The CDR3 sequence: CASSSGQGVFTPLHF. DNA for the CDR3: TGTGCCAGCAGCTCGGGACAGGGGGTTTTCACACCCCTCCACTTT.

V is TRBV7-9 and J is TRBJ2-4; D is perhaps TRBD2 (6 bases). V was clipped by 4 bases and J by 9 bases, with 16 bases between them. The CDR3 covers 14 residues. Germline V gene lookup returns CDR1 SEHNR and CDR2 FQNEAQ (reference sequence). For the CDR3, the DNA is TGTGCCAGCAGCTGGGGGAGGCAGGGAGTCATTCAGTACTTC. It is translated as CASSWGRQGVIQYF.

The genes are TRBV29-1 and TRBJ2-1, with 12 bases lining up with TRBD2. J lost 9 bases, V lost 8 bases, and 11 bases had no gene match. Germline V gene data show CDR1 as SQVTM and CDR2 as ANQGSEA. This CDR3 contains 14 residues. DNA for the CDR3: TGCAGCCTCCGGCCACTAGCGGGGGGAATTGAGCAGTTCTTC. Its protein product is CSLRPLAGGIEQFF.

This rearrangement joins TRBV11-2 to TRBJ2-5, with D maybe TRBD1 (6 bases). Germline V gene sequence: CDR1 SGHAT, CDR2 FQNNGV. The V end lost 0 bases, the J end lost 7 bases, and 12 bases lay between the germline ends. The CDR3 has 14 amino acids. The CDR3 spells CASSLDGTPWTQYF. The CDR3 DNA reads TGTGCCAGCAGCTTAGACGGGACACCCTGGACCCAGTACTTC.

The chain joins TRBV20-1 to TRBJ2-7; TRBD1 matches at 9 bases. The CDR3 is made up of 14 amino acids. The J segment lost 4 bases and the V segment lost 6 bases, leaving 10 bases of the junction unmatched. Germline lookup yields CDR1 DFQATT and CDR2 SNEGSKA (reference sequence). CDR3 DNA sequence: TGCAGTGCGCCCCAGACAGGGGGGGTGTACGAGCAGTACTTC. Translating it yields CSAPQTGGVYEQYF.

This clonotype was counted only a few times. V gene TRBV29-1 combines with J gene TRBJ2-1; 9 positions match TRBD2. V dropped 1 base and J dropped 2; count of bases not matched to a gene: 15. Germline CDR1 SQVTM, CDR2 ANQGSEA. The CDR3 runs 19 residues. The CDR3 nucleotides are TGCAGCGTTGAAGCTGCAGGACTAGCGATCATTCCTACCTACAATGAGCAGTTCTTC. It translates to CSVEAAGLAIIPTYNEQFF.

The gene calls are TRBV21-1 and TRBJ2-1; the table's D call, TRBD1, was not checked against the DNA. TRBV21-1 is described as a pseudogene. The CDR3 spans 16 residues. CDR3 amino acids: CASSKVARASYNEQFF. CDR3 nucleotide sequence: TGTGCCAGCAGCAAAGTAGCCAGGGCCTCCTACAATGAGCAGTTCTTC.

This rearrangement joins TRBV29-1 to TRBJ2-3; D not resolved. V gave up 0 bases and J gave up 4 bases, with 14 bases separating them. From germline, CDR1 is SQVTM and CDR2 ANQGSEA. This CDR3 has 15 residues. The CDR3 loop is CSVEDPWSVADTQYF. Here the CDR3 DNA reads TGCAGCGTTGAAGATCCCTGGTCTGTCGCAGATACGCAGTATTTT.

The chain recombines TRBV12-3 or TRBV12-4 with TRBJ1-5; no clear D. V was shortened by 5 bases and J by 9 bases, with 8 bases between the two germline ends. The CDR3 has 11 amino acids. Here the CDR3 reads CASSTGWPQHF. The CDR3 DNA is TGTGCCAGCAGTACCGGTTGGCCCCAGCATTTT.

The rearrangement uses TRBV20-1 and TRBJ1-2; D gene ambiguous. The CDR3 runs 15 residues. V lost 3 bases, J lost 2 bases, and 16 bases lay in between. From germline, CDR1 is DFQATT and CDR2 SNEGSKA (reference sequence). The CDR3 DNA reads TGCAGTGCTAGGGACCCGGGCTCCCTAAACTATGGCTACACCTTC. Protein sequence: CSARDPGSLNYGYTF.

The rearrangement uses TRBV20-1 and TRBJ1-2; 7 nucleotides match TRBD1. The J segment lost 4 bases and the V segment lost 5 bases, leaving 7 bases of the junction unmatched. CDR3 size: 13 residues. Germline CDR1 is DFQATT and CDR2 is SNEGSKA (reference sequence). In nucleotides, the CDR3 is TGCAGTGCTCCCCCTGGGACAGCCTATGGCTACACCTTC. Amino acid sequence: CSAPPGTAYGYTF.

Here the CDR3 DNA reads TGTGCCAGCAGAGCGACTAGCCACAGTAGGAATGAGCAGTTCTTC. As protein: CASRATSHSRNEQFF. The V gene is TRBV3-1, the J gene TRBJ2-1; 7 nucleotides align to TRBD2. V shed 6 bases, J shed 7 bases, and the junction held 12 bases outside the gene matches. This CDR3 spans 15 amino acids. CDR1 and CDR2 (germline): LGHDT, YNNKEL (reference sequence).

The chain employs TRBV6-6 and TRBJ2-1; 11 bases match TRBD2. The CDR3 runs to 17 residues. The J segment lost 7 bases and the V segment lost 4 bases, leaving 12 bases of the junction unmatched. CDR1 MNHNY and CDR2 SVGAGI come from the germline V gene (reference sequence). For the CDR3, the DNA is TGTGCCAGCAGTTCCAATAGCGGGGGGGCTCCCCGAAATGAGCAGTTCTTC. It codes for CASSSNSGGAPRNEQFF.